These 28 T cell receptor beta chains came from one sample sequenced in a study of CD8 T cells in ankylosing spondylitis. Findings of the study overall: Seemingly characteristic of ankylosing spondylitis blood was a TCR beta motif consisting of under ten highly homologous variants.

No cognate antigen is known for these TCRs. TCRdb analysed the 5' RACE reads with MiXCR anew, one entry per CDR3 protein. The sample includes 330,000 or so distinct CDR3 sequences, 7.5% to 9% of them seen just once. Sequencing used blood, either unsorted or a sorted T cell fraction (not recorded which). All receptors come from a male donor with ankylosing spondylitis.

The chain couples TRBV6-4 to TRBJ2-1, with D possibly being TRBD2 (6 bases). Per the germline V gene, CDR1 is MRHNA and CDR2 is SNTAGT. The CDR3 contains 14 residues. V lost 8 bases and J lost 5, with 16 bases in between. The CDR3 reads CASRRAGNHNEQFF. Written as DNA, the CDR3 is TGTGCCAGCCGGAGGGCCGGTAACCACAATGAGCAGTTCTTC.

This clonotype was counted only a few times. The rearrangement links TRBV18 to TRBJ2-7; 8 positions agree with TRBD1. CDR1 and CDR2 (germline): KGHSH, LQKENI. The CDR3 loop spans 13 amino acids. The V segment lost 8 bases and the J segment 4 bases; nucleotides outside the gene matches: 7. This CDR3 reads CASQDRERYEQYF. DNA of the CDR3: TGTGCCAGCCAGGACAGGGAGAGATACGAGCAGTACTTC.

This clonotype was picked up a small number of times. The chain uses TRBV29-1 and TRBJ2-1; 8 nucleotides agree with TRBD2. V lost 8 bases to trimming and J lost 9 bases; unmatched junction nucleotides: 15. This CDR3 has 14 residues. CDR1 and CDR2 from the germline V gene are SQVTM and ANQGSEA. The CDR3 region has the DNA TGCAGCTCAGTGCGCCAGATCACTAGCGGTGAGCAGTTCTTC. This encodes CSSVRQITSGEQFF.

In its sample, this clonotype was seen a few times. CDR3 protein: CASSLTREGNYEQYF. The DNA for the CDR3 is TGTGCCAGCAGCTTAACCAGGGAAGGGAACTACGAGCAGTACTTC. This rearrangement joins TRBV7-2 to TRBJ2-7, with D maybe TRBD1 (5 bases). CDR1 is SGHTA, CDR2 FQGNSA, per germline. The CDR3 sequence is 15 residues long. V was shortened by 2 bases and J by 3 bases, with 14 bases between the two germline ends.

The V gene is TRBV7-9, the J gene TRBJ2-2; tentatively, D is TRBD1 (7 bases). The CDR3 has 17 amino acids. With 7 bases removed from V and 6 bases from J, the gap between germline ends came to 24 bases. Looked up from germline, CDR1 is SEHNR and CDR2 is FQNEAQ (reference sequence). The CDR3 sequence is CASTLSRGTDSPGELFF. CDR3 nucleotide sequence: TGTGCCAGCACGTTGTCACGGGGGACAGACTCTCCCGGGGAGCTGTTTTTT.

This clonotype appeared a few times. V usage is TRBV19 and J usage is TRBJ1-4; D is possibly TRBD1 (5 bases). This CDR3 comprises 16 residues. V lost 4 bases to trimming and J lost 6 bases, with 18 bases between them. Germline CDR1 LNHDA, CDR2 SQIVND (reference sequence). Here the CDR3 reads CASSTPTTRGDEKLFF. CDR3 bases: TGTGCCAGTAGTACACCTACCACTCGAGGGGATGAAAAACTGTTTTTT.

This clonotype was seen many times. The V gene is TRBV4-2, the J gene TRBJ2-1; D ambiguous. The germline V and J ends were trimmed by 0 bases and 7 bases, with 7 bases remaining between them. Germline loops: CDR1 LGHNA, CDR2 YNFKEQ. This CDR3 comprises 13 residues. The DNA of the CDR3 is TGTGCCAGCAGCCAAGATCGACTTAATGAGCAGTTCTTC. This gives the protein CASSQDRLNEQFF.

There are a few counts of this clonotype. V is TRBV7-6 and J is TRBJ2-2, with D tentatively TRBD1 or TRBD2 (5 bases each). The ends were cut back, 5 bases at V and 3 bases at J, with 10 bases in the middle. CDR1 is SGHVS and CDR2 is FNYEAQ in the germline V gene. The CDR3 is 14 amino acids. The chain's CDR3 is CASSPLGDTGELFF. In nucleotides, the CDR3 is TGTGCCAGCAGCCCCTTGGGGGACACCGGGGAGCTGTTTTTT.

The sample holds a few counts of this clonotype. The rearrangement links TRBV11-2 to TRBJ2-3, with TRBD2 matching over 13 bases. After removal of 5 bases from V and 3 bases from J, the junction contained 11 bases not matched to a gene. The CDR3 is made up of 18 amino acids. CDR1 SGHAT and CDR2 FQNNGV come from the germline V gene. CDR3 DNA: TGTGCCAGCAGCCTTTCCGGGACTAGCGGGATTTGGACAGATACGCAGTATTTT. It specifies CASSLSGTSGIWTDTQYF.

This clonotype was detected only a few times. CDR3 sequence reads: CASSLGTSAFYEQYF. The CDR3 nucleotides are TGTGCCAGCAGTCTCGGGACTAGCGCTTTCTACGAGCAGTACTTC. The V gene is TRBV27, the J gene TRBJ2-7; 10 positions match TRBD2. Per germline, CDR1 MNHEY and CDR2 SMNVEV (reference sequence). The CDR3 sequence is 15 residues long. V trimming: 5 bases; J trimming: 3 bases; junction bases outside the gene matches: 7.

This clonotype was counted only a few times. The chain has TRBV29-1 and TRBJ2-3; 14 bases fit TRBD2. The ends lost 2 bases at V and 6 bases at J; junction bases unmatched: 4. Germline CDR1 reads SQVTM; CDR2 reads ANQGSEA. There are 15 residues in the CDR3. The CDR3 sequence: CSVERLAGGVDTQYF. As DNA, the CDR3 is TGCAGCGTTGAACGACTAGCGGGAGGGGTGGATACGCAGTATTTT.

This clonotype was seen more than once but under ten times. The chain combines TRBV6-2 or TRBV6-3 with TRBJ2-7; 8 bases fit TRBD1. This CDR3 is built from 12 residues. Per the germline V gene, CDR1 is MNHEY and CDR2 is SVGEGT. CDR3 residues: CATGDRSYEQYF. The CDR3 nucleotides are TGTGCGACGGGGGACAGGTCCTACGAGCAGTACTTC.

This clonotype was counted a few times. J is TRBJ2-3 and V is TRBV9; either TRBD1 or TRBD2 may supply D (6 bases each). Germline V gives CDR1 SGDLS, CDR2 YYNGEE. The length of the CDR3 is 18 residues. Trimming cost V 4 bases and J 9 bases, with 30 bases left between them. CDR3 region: CASSPRRGGTDSLGTQYF. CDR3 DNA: TGTGCCAGCAGCCCCCGTAGAGGGGGGACTGATTCCCTCGGGACGCAGTATTTT.

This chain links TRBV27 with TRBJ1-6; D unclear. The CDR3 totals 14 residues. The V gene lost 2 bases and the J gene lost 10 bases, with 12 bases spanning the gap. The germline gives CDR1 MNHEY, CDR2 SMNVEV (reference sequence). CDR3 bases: TGTGCCAGCAGTTTACCGGAAAAACGATCACCCCTCCACTTT. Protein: CASSLPEKRSPLHF.

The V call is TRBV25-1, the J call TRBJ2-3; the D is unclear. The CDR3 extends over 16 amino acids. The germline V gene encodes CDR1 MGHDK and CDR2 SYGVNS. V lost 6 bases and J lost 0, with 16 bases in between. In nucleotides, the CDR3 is TGTGCCAGCAGCCTTGGAGTGCTCACTAGCACAGATACGCAGTATTTT. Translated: CASSLGVLTSTDTQYF.

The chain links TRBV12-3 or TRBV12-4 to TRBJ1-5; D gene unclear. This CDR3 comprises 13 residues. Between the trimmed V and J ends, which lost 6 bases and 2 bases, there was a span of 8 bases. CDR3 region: CASREGGNQPQHF. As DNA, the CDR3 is TGTGCCAGCAGGGAGGGAGGCAATCAGCCCCAGCATTTT.

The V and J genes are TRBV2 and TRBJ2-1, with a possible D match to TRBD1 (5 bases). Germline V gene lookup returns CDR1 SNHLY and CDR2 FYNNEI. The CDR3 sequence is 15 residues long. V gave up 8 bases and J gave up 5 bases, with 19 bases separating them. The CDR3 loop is CASSPFSGSNNEQFF. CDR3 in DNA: TGTGCCAGCTCCCCTTTCTCAGGGTCCAACAATGAGCAGTTCTTC.

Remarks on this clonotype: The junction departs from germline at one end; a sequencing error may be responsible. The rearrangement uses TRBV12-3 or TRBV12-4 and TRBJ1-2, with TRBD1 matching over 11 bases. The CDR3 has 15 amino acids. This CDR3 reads CASSLTRTGGNGYTF. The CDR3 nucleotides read TGTGCCAGCAGTTTAACCAGGACAGGGGGCAATGGCTATACCTTC.

Here the CDR3 DNA reads TGTGCCAGCAGCTTGCTGGGACAGGGGGGGGCTGAGCAGTTCTTC. Protein: CASSLLGQGGAEQFF. The chain links TRBV7-3 to TRBJ2-1; 11 bases agree with TRBD1. Per the germline V gene, CDR1 is SGHTA and CDR2 is FQGTGA. V was pared by 3 bases and J by 9 bases, with 7 bases of the junction left unmatched. This CDR3 is 15 amino acids long.

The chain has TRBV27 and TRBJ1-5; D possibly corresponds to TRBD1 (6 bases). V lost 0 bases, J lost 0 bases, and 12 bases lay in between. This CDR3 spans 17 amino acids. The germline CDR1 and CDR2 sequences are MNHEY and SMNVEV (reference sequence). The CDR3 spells CASSLSGARASNQPQHF. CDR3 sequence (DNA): TGTGCCAGCAGTTTATCGGGGGCGCGGGCTAGCAATCAGCCCCAGCATTTT.

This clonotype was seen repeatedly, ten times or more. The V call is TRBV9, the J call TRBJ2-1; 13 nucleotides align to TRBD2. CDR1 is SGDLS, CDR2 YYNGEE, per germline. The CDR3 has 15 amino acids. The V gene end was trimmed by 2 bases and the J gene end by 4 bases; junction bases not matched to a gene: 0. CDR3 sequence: CASSVGLAGYNEQFF. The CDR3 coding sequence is TGTGCCAGCAGCGTGGGACTAGCGGGGTACAATGAGCAGTTCTTC.

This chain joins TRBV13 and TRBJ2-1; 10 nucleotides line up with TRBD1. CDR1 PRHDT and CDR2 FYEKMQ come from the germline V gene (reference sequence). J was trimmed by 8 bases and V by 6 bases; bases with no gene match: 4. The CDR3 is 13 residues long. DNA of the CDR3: TGTGCCAGCAGACCCGGGACAGGGGATGAGCAGTTCTTC. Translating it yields CASRPGTGDEQFF.

CDR3 sequence (DNA): TGCGCCAGCAGCGCAACGACAGGGGCGACTGAAGCTTTCTTT. This gives the protein CASSATTGATEAFF. This chain connects TRBV5-1 to TRBJ1-1; 8 bases agree with TRBD1. This CDR3 contains 14 residues. CDR1 is SGHRS and CDR2 is YFSETQ in the germline V gene. The trim removed 4 bases at V and 5 bases at J, leaving 7 bases unmatched.

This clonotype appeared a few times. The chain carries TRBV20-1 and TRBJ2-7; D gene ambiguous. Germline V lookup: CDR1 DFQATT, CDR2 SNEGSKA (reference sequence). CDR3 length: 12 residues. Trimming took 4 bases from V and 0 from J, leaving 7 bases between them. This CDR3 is CSAKILSYEQYF. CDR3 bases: TGCAGTGCTAAAATACTCTCCTACGAGCAGTACTTC.

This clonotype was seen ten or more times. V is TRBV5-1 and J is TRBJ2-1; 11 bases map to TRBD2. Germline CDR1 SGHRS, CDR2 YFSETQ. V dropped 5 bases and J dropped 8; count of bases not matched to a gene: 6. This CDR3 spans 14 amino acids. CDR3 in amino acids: CASRPVTSGDEQFF. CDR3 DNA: TGCGCCAGCAGACCTGTGACTAGCGGGGATGAGCAGTTCTTC.

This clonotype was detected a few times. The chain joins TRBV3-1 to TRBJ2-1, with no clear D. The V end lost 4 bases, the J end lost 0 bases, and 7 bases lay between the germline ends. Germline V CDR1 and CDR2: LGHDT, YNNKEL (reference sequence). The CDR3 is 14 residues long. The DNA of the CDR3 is TGTGCCAGCAGCCGCGGAGCCTCCTACAATGAGCAGTTCTTC. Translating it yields CASSRGASYNEQFF.

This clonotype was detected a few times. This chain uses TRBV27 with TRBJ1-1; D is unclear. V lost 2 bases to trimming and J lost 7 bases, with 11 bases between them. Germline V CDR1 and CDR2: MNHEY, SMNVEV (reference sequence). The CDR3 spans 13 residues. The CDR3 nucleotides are TGTGCCAGCAGTTTAATTTTTGGCGATGAAGCTTTCTTT. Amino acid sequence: CASSLIFGDEAFF.

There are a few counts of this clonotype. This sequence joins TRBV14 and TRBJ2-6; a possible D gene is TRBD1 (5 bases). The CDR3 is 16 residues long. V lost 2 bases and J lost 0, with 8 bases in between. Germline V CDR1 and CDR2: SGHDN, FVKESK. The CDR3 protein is CASSQSDISGANVLTF. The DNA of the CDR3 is TGTGCCAGCAGCCAATCGGACATCTCTGGGGCCAACGTCCTGACTTTC.